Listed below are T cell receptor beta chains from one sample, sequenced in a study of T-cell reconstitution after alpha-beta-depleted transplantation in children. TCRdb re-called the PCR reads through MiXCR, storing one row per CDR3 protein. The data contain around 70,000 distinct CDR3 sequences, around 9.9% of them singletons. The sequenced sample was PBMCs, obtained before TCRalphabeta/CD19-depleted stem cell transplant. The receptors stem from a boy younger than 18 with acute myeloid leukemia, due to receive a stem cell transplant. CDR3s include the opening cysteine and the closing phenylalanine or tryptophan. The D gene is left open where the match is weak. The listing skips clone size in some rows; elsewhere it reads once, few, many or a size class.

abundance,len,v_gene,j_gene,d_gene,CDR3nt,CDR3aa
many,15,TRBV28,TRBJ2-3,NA,TGTGCCAGCATAAGCGAAAAGTCCCGCACAGATACGCAGTATTTT,CASISEKSRTDTQYF
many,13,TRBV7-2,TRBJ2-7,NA,TGTGCCAGCAGCAGCCACGGGACAAGCGAGCAGTACTTC,CASSSHGTSEQYF
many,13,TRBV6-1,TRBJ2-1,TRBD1,TGTGCCAGCAGCCAGGGACAGCACAATGAGCAGTTCTTC,CASSQGQHNEQFF
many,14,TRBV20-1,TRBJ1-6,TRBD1,TGCAGTGCCGCCAGGGGGGCCAATAATTCACCCCTCCACTTT,CSAARGANNSPLHF
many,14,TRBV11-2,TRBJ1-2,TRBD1,TGTGCCAGCAGGAATCAACCCGGACAGGGAGGCTACACCTTC,CASRNQPGQGGYTF
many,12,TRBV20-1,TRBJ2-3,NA,TGCAGTGCCACTAGTGGGGCAGATACGCAGTATTTT,CSATSGADTQYF
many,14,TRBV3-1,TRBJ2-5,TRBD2,TGTGCCAGCAGCCCGGCGGGAGGTGGGAGGACCCAGTACTTC,CASSPAGGGRTQYF
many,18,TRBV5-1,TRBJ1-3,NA,TGCGCCAGCAGCCCCACCCACGGGGCTCTTACCTCTGGAAACACCATATATTTT,CASSPTHGALTSGNTIYF
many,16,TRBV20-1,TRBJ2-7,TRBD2,TGCAGTGCTGAGCAGACTGGTAGCGGGACCACCTACGAGCAGTACTTC,CSAEQTGSGTTYEQYF
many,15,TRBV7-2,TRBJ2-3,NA,TGTGCCAGCAGCTTGGCGGGGACAGGCACAGATACGCAGTATTTT,CASSLAGTGTDTQYF
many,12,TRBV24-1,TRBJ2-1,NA,TGTGCCACCACCAATCAGGGGAATGAGCAGTTCTTC,CATTNQGNEQFF
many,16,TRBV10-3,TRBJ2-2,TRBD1,TGTGCCATCAGTGAATCCGGACAGGTGGGGACCGGGGAGCTGTTTTTT,CAISESGQVGTGELFF
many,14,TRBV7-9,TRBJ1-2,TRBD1,TGTGCCAGCATCCGCACAGGGGGCGCTTATGGCTACACCTTC,CASIRTGGAYGYTF
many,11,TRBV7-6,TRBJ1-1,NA,TGTGCCAGCAGCTCCCCAGGGGAAGCTTTCTTT,CASSSPGEAFF
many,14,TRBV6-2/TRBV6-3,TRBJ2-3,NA,TGTGCCAGCAGTTACTCGAAGGGAGCTTATACGCAGTATTTT,CASSYSKGAYTQYF
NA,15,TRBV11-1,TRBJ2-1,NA,TGTGCCAGCAGCTTCTCCCCAGACAGGTCGGATGAGCAGTTCTTC,CASSFSPDRSDEQFF
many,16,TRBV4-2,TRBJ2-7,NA,TGTGCCAGCAGCCAAGTTCAGCCAGGCCGGATGCACGAGCAGTACTTC,CASSQVQPGRMHEQYF
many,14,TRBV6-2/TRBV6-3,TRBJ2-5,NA,TGTGCCAGCAGTTTTGGGAACGTAGGGGTGACCCAGTACTTC,CASSFGNVGVTQYF
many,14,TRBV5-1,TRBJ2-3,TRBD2,TGCGCCAGCAGGGACCTAGCGGGTGCAGATACGCAGTATTTT,CASRDLAGADTQYF
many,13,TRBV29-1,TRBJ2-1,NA,TGCAGCGTTGGCGGGGGCTCCCTCAATGAGCAGTTCTTC,CSVGGGSLNEQFF
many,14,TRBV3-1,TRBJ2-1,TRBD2,TGTGCCAGCAGCCGACTAGCGGGTAGGAGTGAGCAGTTCTTC,CASSRLAGRSEQFF
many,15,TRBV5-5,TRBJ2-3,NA,TGTGCCAGCAGCTCCGGTTTCCGAAATTCAGATACGCAGTATTTT,CASSSGFRNSDTQYF
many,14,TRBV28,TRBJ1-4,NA,TGTGCCAGCAGTTTATGGGCAGCGGGAGAAAAACTGTTTTTT,CASSLWAAGEKLFF
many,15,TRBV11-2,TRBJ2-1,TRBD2,TGTGCCAGCAGCTTAGGGGCTAGCGGGAACAATGAGCAGTTCTTC,CASSLGASGNNEQFF
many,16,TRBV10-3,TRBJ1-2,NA,TGTGCCATCACCCGGGACCTTAATCTAGCTAACTATGGCTACACCTTC,CAITRDLNLANYGYTF
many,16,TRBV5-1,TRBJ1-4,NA,TGCGCCAGCAGCTTGTGGGGACGGGCAACTAATGAAAAACTGTTTTTT,CASSLWGRATNEKLFF
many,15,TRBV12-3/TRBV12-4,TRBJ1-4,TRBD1,TGTGCCAGCAGCCCGCAGGGACAGAACAATGAAAAACTGTTTTTT,CASSPQGQNNEKLFF
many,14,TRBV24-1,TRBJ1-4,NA,TGTGCCACCAGTGACCGAGGACAGAGCGAAAAACTGTTTTTT,CATSDRGQSEKLFF
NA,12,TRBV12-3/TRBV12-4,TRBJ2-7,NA,TGTGCCAGCAGTTTGATGTTCAGGGGTCAGTACTTC,CASSLMFRGQYF